These 30 T cell receptor beta chains originate from one sample sequenced in a study of human T cells and chemical hapten exposure. TCRdb reprocessed the RACE reads via MiXCR and lists one record per CDR3 protein. The data hold some 350,000 distinct CDR3 sequences, with around 7% observed a single time. Sample time point: patch test 1, 2 weeks after DPC sensitization. Treatment described: therapeutic diphenylcyclopropenone sensitization with weekly scalp DPC. This sample comprised whole blood, obtained in connection with sensitization to the hapten diphenylcyclopropenone (DPC). These receptors all come from a woman between 18 and 29 years old with alopecia areata. Some clones in this sample may be carry-over from other donors' samples.

CDR3 DNA: TGTGCCAGCAGCACTACCCCGGGCCTAAGCTCCTACAATGAGCAGTTCTTC. This encodes CASSTTPGLSSYNEQFF. This chain links TRBV7-2 with TRBJ2-1; D is uncertain. Trimming took off 5 bases at V and 0 bases at J, with 17 bases between the two ends. Germline CDR1 and CDR2: SGHTA and FQGNSA. CDR3 length: 17 residues.

There are many counts of this clonotype. The chain couples TRBV12-3 or TRBV12-4 to TRBJ1-1; D not resolved. V lost 7 bases, J lost 3 bases, and 9 bases lay in between. The CDR3 has 12 amino acids. DNA for the CDR3: TGTGCCAGCATTTATCAGGACACTGAAGCTTTCTTT. It codes for CASIYQDTEAFF.

This clonotype appeared a few times. The genes are TRBV6-1 and TRBJ2-3, with D hard to call. Germline V gene lookup returns CDR1 MNHNS and CDR2 SASEGT. The CDR3 runs 14 residues. With 11 bases removed from V and 2 bases from J, the gap between germline ends came to 17 bases. This chain's CDR3 is CAATVWADTDTQYF. The CDR3, as DNA: TGTGCCGCCACCGTCTGGGCGGACACAGATACGCAGTATTTT.

This clonotype was seen a few times. The chain carries TRBV12-3 or TRBV12-4 and TRBJ2-1; D is unclear. Trimming left V 5 bases short and J 8 bases short, with 7 bases between. The CDR3 contains 11 residues. The CDR3: CASSVKDEQFF. The CDR3 nucleotides read TGTGCCAGCAGTGTTAAAGATGAGCAGTTCTTC.

This clonotype was observed at least ten times. The chain is built from TRBV5-5 and TRBJ1-1; D not resolved. CDR1 is SGHKS, CDR2 YYEKEE, per germline (reference sequence). The V end lost 2 bases, the J end lost 1 base, and 12 bases lay between the germline ends. The CDR3 runs 15 residues. The CDR3 here is CASSLRGAQNTEAFF. CDR3 DNA: TGTGCCAGCAGCTTACGGGGAGCTCAGAACACTGAAGCTTTCTTT.

V is TRBV7-9 and J is TRBJ1-4; D not certain. The CDR3 is 13 residues long. Germline V lookup: CDR1 SEHNR, CDR2 FQNEAQ (reference sequence). The germline V and J ends were trimmed by 0 bases and 3 bases, with 2 bases remaining between them. Here the CDR3 reads CASSLAANEKLFF. The CDR3, as DNA: TGTGCCAGCAGCTTAGCGGCTAATGAAAAACTGTTTTTT.

This clonotype has only a few counts. The chain couples TRBV11-3 to TRBJ2-2; D is unclear. V lost 4 bases and J lost 3, with 9 bases in between. The CDR3 contains 14 residues. Germline CDR1 and CDR2: SGHNT and YENEEA. The CDR3 DNA reads as TGTGCCAGCAGCTCGCGCCCCGACACCGGGGAGCTGTTTTTT. Translated, it gives CASSSRPDTGELFF.

The chain carries TRBV5-1 and TRBJ1-3, with D possibly matching TRBD1 (5 bases). The length of the CDR3 is 17 residues. The V and J ends lost 0 bases and 5 bases respectively, with 18 bases between them. The germline V gene has CDR1 SGHRS and CDR2 YFSETQ. The CDR3 sequence is CASSLEAGFGGRNTIYF. The CDR3 nucleotides are TGCGCCAGCAGCTTGGAGGCAGGGTTCGGGGGAAGAAACACCATATATTTT.

This clonotype was picked up a small number of times. The chain is built from TRBV11-2 and TRBJ1-1, with TRBD1 as a possible D gene (5 bases). The CDR3 contains 15 residues. CDR1 and CDR2 (germline): SGHAT, FQNNGV. Trimming left V 2 bases short and J 4 bases short, with 14 bases between. As DNA, the CDR3 is TGTGCCAGCAGCTTACGGGGTCAGGGTAGCACTGAAGCTTTCTTT. It translates to CASSLRGQGSTEAFF.

This clonotype was counted between two and nine times. The genes are TRBV6-5 and TRBJ1-2; D unclear. Trimming took off 0 bases at V and 4 bases at J, with 21 bases between the two ends. The CDR3 has 18 residues. Germline values: CDR1 MNHEY, CDR2 SVGAGI. This CDR3 is CASSYSRVWPGTVYGYTF. DNA of the CDR3: TGTGCCAGCAGTTACTCCCGAGTTTGGCCCGGAACAGTCTATGGCTACACCTTC.

At least ten counts were recorded for this clonotype. The chain carries TRBV9 and TRBJ2-7, with D unresolved. This CDR3 contains 15 residues. Trimming took 0 bases from V and 2 from J, leaving 12 bases between them. Germline lookup yields CDR1 SGDLS and CDR2 YYNGEE. The CDR3 nucleotides are TGTGCCAGCAGCGTAGGACCTCAATCGACCTACGAGCAGTACTTC. The encoded protein is CASSVGPQSTYEQYF.

This clonotype appeared many times. The chain couples TRBV4-3 to TRBJ2-7; no clear D. The length of the CDR3 is 15 residues. The germline V gene has CDR1 LGHNA and CDR2 YSLEER. Trimming removed 4 bases from V and 2 bases from J, with 15 bases in between. CDR3 DNA sequence: TGCGCCAGCAGCCCATCGACGGATAATACCTACGAGCAGTACTTC. It translates to CASSPSTDNTYEQYF.

This clonotype came up once. The V and J genes are TRBV11-2 and TRBJ1-3; D ambiguous. CDR1 and CDR2 (germline): SGHAT, FQNNGV. The V gene lost 2 bases and the J gene lost 2 bases, with 16 bases spanning the gap. The CDR3 has 17 residues. The CDR3 DNA reads TGTGCCAGCAGCTTATCGCCTTCACGAGTGGCTGGAAACACCATATATTTT. Protein sequence: CASSLSPSRVAGNTIYF. The entire variable domain, with the rest obtained from reference TRBV11-2 and TRBJ1-3, is as follows: EAGVAQSPRYKIIEKRQSVAFWCNPISGHATLYWYQQILGQGPKLLIQFQNNGVVDDSQLPKDRFSAERLKGVDSTLKIQPAKLEDSAVYLCASSLSPSRVAGNTIYFGEGSWLTVV.

This clonotype was found many times. This sequence joins TRBV5-1 and TRBJ2-5, with D possibly matching TRBD2 (6 bases). This CDR3 region has 15 residues. Trimming stripped 0 bases from V and 1 base from J, with 10 bases between. CDR1 is SGHRS and CDR2 is YFSETQ in the germline V gene. CDR3 DNA: TGCGCCAGCAGCTTGGAAGCGGGCTCCCAAGAGACCCAGTACTTC. Translated, it gives CASSLEAGSQETQYF.

The CDR3, as DNA: TGTGCCAGCAGGTATCAGAGGTCTGGAAACACCATATATTTT. Its protein product is CASRYQRSGNTIYF. The V gene is TRBV28, the J gene TRBJ1-3, with D uncertain. V was trimmed by 6 bases and J by 1 base, leaving 10 bases between them. This CDR3 is 14 amino acids long. Germline values: CDR1 MDHEN, CDR2 SYDVKM.

This clonotype has just a few counts. The rearrangement links TRBV15 to TRBJ2-3, with D possibly being TRBD2 (7 bases). With 6 bases removed from V and 6 bases from J, the gap between germline ends came to 22 bases. Germline values: CDR1 LNHNV, CDR2 YYDKDF (reference sequence). The CDR3 covers 16 residues. This chain's CDR3 is CATSPARRGRADTQYF. The CDR3 nucleotides read TGTGCCACCAGTCCTGCGCGGCGGGGGCGCGCCGATACGCAGTATTTT.

The J gene is TRBJ2-3, the V gene TRBV6-1; the D gene is possibly TRBD2 (5 bases). The CDR3 covers 15 residues. Germline loops: CDR1 MNHNS, CDR2 SASEGT. Trimming shortened V by 4 bases and J by 6 bases, and 17 bases separated the two germline ends. The CDR3 loop reads CASSVPGITMDTQYF. The DNA of the CDR3 is TGTGCCAGCAGTGTGCCGGGGATCACAATGGATACGCAGTATTTT.

This clonotype came up many times. The J gene is TRBJ2-1, the V gene TRBV3-1; 9 positions match TRBD2. The V gene's germline CDR1 is LGHDT and CDR2 YNNKEL (reference sequence). The CDR3 consists of 15 residues. V shed 2 bases, J shed 4 bases, and the junction held 3 bases outside the gene matches. DNA for the CDR3: TGTGCCAGCAGCCAAATTAGCGGGGGTTACAATGAGCAGTTCTTC. Its translation: CASSQISGGYNEQFF.

This clonotype was seen more than once but under ten times. The chain joins TRBV27 to TRBJ2-6; 8 bases fit TRBD1. The V gene's germline CDR1 is MNHEY and CDR2 SMNVEV (reference sequence). The CDR3 has 17 amino acids. V lost 5 bases and J lost 3; bases outside the gene matches: 9. CDR3: CASSLQGDPRGANVLTF. The CDR3 bases are TGTGCCAGCAGTCTACAGGGGGACCCACGTGGGGCCAACGTCCTGACTTTC. Complete variable domain (other parts from reference TRBV27 and TRBJ2-6): EAQVTQNPRYLITVTGKKLTVTCSQNMNHEYMSWYRQDPGLGLRQIYYSMNVEVTDKGDVPEGYKVSRKEKRNFPLILESPSPNQTSLYFCASSLQGDPRGANVLTFGAGSRLTVL.

This clonotype showed up many times. Here the CDR3 reads CASSLRWGEETQYF. In DNA form, the CDR3 reads TGTGCCAGCAGCCTTCGCTGGGGCGAAGAGACCCAGTACTTC. The chain couples TRBV4-2 to TRBJ2-5; D possibly corresponds to TRBD1 (5 bases). This CDR3 comprises 14 residues. Trimming left V 4 bases short and J 3 bases short, with 12 bases between. Germline CDR1 LGHNA, CDR2 YNFKEQ.

This clonotype showed up just a few times. CDR3 DNA sequence: TGTGCCAGCAGCCGGACTAGCCCTACAGGGACAGATACGCAGTATTTT. Amino acid sequence: CASSRTSPTGTDTQYF. The chain employs TRBV7-9 and TRBJ2-3, with 8 bases lining up with TRBD2. This CDR3 is 16 amino acids long. In germline, CDR1 is SEHNR, CDR2 FQNEAQ (reference sequence). V trimming: 5 bases; J trimming: 3 bases; junction bases outside the gene matches: 10.

This clonotype was detected only a few times. One end of the junction varies from germline; a read error may be responsible. The rearrangement links TRBV28 to TRBJ2-5, with D possibly called TRBD1 or TRBD2 (5 bases each). Germline-derived CDR1 and CDR2 are MDHEN and SYDVKM. This CDR3 comprises 15 residues. Here the CDR3 reads CASSPGTAHQETQYF. CDR3 nucleotides: TGTGCCAGCAGTCCCGGGACGGCACACCAGGAGACCCAGTACTTC. The whole variable domain, remainder taken from reference TRBV28 and TRBJ2-5, is DVKVTQSSRYLVKRTGEKVFLECVQDMDHENMFWYRQDPGLGLRLIYFSYDVKMKEKGDIPEGYSVSREKKERFSLILESASTNQTSMYLCASSPGTAHQETQYFGPGTRLLVL.

This clonotype was seen repeatedly, ten times or more. V gene TRBV29-1 combines with J gene TRBJ1-2; possibly TRBD1 for D (6 bases). CDR1 SQVTM and CDR2 ANQGSEA come from the germline V gene. Trimming took 6 bases from V and 0 from J, leaving 20 bases between them. This CDR3 has 16 residues. The CDR3 protein is CSVERTGMGANYGYTF. The CDR3, as DNA: TGCAGCGTCGAACGTACAGGGATGGGGGCTAACTATGGCTACACCTTC.

The chain is built from TRBV6-6 and TRBJ2-1, with a weak D call TRBD2 (6 bases). Per germline, CDR1 MNHNY and CDR2 SVGAGI (reference sequence). Between the trimmed V and J ends, which lost 0 bases and 3 bases, there was a span of 12 bases. This CDR3 comprises 16 residues. The CDR3 region has the DNA TGTGCCAGCAGTTACTCTTCGGGGGTGGACTACAATGAGCAGTTCTTC. Translating it yields CASSYSSGVDYNEQFF.

This sequence joins TRBV24-1 and TRBJ2-3; D remains ambiguous. In germline, CDR1 is KGHDR, CDR2 SFDVKD. This CDR3 is 14 amino acids long. V lost 11 bases and J lost 0, with 14 bases in between. CDR3 DNA: TGTGCCATCGGAACCTCGGACAGCACAGATACGCAGTATTTT. It encodes CAIGTSDSTDTQYF.

This clonotype was recorded many times. The CDR3 loop reads CASSLAGYNEKLFF. CDR3 nucleotide sequence: TGTGCCAGCAGCTTGGCGGGATATAATGAAAAACTGTTTTTT. This rearrangement joins TRBV5-5 to TRBJ1-4; D remains ambiguous. CDR1 is SGHKS and CDR2 is YYEKEE in the germline V gene (reference sequence). CDR3 length: 14 residues. With 0 bases removed from V and 4 bases from J, the gap between germline ends came to 7 bases.

This clonotype has a handful of counts. The J gene is TRBJ2-1, the V gene TRBV4-1; 11 nucleotides line up with TRBD2. The CDR3 has 18 residues. The germline V gene encodes CDR1 MGHRA and CDR2 YSYEKL. The V and J ends lost 3 bases and 3 bases, in that order; junction bases with no gene match: 10. The CDR3 DNA sequence: TGCGCCAGCAGCCACCTATTTAGACTAGCGGGGTACTACAATGAGCAGTTCTTC. It encodes CASSHLFRLAGYYNEQFF.

This clonotype was recorded a few times. CDR3 sequence reads: CSARSKTTGYEQYF. The CDR3 region has the DNA TGCAGTGCTAGATCGAAGACGACTGGCTACGAGCAGTACTTC. The rearrangement joins TRBV20-1 to TRBJ2-7; no definite D call. V was pared by 2 bases and J by 3 bases, with 14 bases between. Germline loops: CDR1 DFQATT, CDR2 SNEGSKA (reference sequence). This CDR3 contains 14 residues.

This chain connects TRBV6-5 to TRBJ1-3; D is uncertain. Germline CDR1 MNHEY, CDR2 SVGAGI. Deletions cut 6 bases from V and 0 bases from J, with 12 bases between. This CDR3 comprises 15 residues. The CDR3 spells CASRPRGASGNTIYF. The CDR3 DNA follows: TGTGCCAGCAGGCCACGCGGTGCCTCTGGAAACACCATATATTTT.

V and J are TRBV12-3 or TRBV12-4 and TRBJ2-7; D unresolved. Trimming shortened V by 5 bases and J by 8 bases, and 13 bases separated the two germline ends. The CDR3 runs to 12 residues. The CDR3 spells CASSPLDLKQYF. The CDR3 region has the DNA TGTGCCAGCAGTCCGCTGGACCTGAAGCAGTACTTC.